These 23 T cell receptor beta chains were sequenced from one sample in a study of Ad26.COV2.S vaccination and SARS-CoV-2 variants. Specified treatment: roughly 19 received Ad26.COV2.S at low or high dose, single or two shots; roughly five received placebo; per-sample allocation not given. Collection of the samples took place on day 63 after the first injection of vaccine or placebo. Libraries were prepared by immunoSEQ multiplex PCR; TCRdb keeps only in-frame clonotypes and omits some of them. Here the sample spans fewer than 500,000 clones, nearly 90% being singletons. Source: peripheral blood, taken in a trial of Ad26.COV2.S vaccine versus placebo. Receptor source: a person between 18 and 65 years old who received the Ad26.COV2.S COVID-19 vaccine or a placebo.

J is TRBJ1-2 and V is TRBV3-1 (or the pseudogene TRBV3-2); D remains unclear. Trimming pared 0 bases from V and 8 bases from J, leaving 7 bases between. The CDR3 covers 12 residues. Germline CDR1 reads LGHDT; CDR2 reads YNNKEL (reference sequence). CDR3 DNA sequence: TGTGCCAGCAGCCAAGACACACGGGGCTACACCTTC. It encodes CASSQDTRGYTF.

The chain couples TRBV6-5 to TRBJ2-1; TRBD2 aligns across 8 bases. The CDR3 is 15 amino acids. Germline CDR1 and CDR2: MNHEY and SVGAGI. The V gene end was trimmed by 5 bases and the J gene end by 2 bases; junction bases not matched to a gene: 5. CDR3: CASSTGLAAYNEQFF. CDR3 coding DNA: TGTGCCAGCAGTACTGGACTAGCAGCCTACAATGAGCAGTTCTTC.

This clone was observed a handful of times. The V and J genes are TRBV11-2 and TRBJ1-1; D is uncertain. Trimming removed 4 bases at V and 0 bases at J, with 6 bases between. Germline V gives CDR1 SGHAT, CDR2 FQNNGV. The CDR3 length is 13 residues. For the CDR3, the DNA is TGTGCCAGCAGCTCGGGATTGAACACTGAAGCTTTCTTT. Protein: CASSSGLNTEAFF.

This chain connects TRBV12-1 to TRBJ1-1. TRBV12-1 is marked as a pseudogene. The CDR3 has 12 residues. This CDR3 reads CASSFGGVEAFF. CDR3 bases: TGTGCCAGCAGCTTTGGAGGGGTCGAAGCTTTCTTT.

J is TRBJ2-3 and V is TRBV6-2 or TRBV6-3, with unresolved D. V was pared by 0 bases and J by 0 bases, with 16 bases between. This CDR3 comprises 18 residues. Per germline, CDR1 MNHEY and CDR2 SVGEGT. In DNA form, the CDR3 reads TGTGCCAGCAGTTACTCGATCCTACAAGGCTCGAGCACAGATACGCAGTATTTT. It is translated as CASSYSILQGSSTDTQYF.

The J gene is TRBJ1-3, the V gene TRBV18; D is possibly TRBD1 (5 bases). CDR1 is KGHSH and CDR2 is LQKENI in the germline V gene. V lost 2 bases and J lost 0, with 11 bases in between. This CDR3 has 16 amino acids. CDR3 loop: CASSPSQGSSGNTIYF. In nucleotides, the CDR3 is TGTGCCAGCTCACCATCCCAGGGTAGCTCTGGAAACACCATATATTTT. Supplemented by reference TRBV18 and TRBJ1-3, the full variable domain reads NAGVMQNPRHLVRRRGQEARLRCSPMKGHSHVYWYRQLPEEGLKFMVYLQKENIIDESGMPKERFSAEFPKEGPSILRIQQVVRGDSAAYFCASSPSQGSSGNTIYFGEGSWLTVV.

This clone has a single count. The rearrangement links TRBV18 to TRBJ1-5, with TRBD1 identical over 9 bases. J gave up 7 bases and V 2 bases, and 9 bases lay outside the gene matches. The germline V gene has CDR1 KGHSH and CDR2 LQKENI. There are 16 residues in the CDR3. The CDR3 loop is CASSPGRDRVEQPQHF. CDR3 nucleotides: TGTGCCAGCTCACCAGGCCGGGACAGGGTTGAGCAGCCCCAGCATTTT.

The chain joins TRBV7-2 to TRBJ2-1; D might be TRBD1 or TRBD2, each matching 5 bases. V was cut by 2 bases and J by 11 bases, with 10 bases left in between. CDR1 is SGHTA and CDR2 is FQGNSA in the germline V gene. This CDR3 has 12 residues. The CDR3 is CASSLPPGQQFF. Here the CDR3 DNA reads TGTGCCAGCAGCTTACCTCCGGGACAGCAGTTCTTC. Based on the CDR3 plus reference TRBV7-2 and TRBJ2-1, the full variable domain is GAGVSQSPSNKVTEKGKDVELRCDPISGHTALYWYRQSLGQGLEFLIYFQGNSAPDKSGLPSDRFSAERTGGSVSTLTIQRTQQEDSAVYLCASSLPPGQQFFGPGTRLTVL.

This clone was found a few times. V usage is TRBV5-1 and J usage is TRBJ1-3; TRBD1 might be the D (6 bases). The CDR3 totals 17 residues. The ends were cut back, 0 bases at V and 1 base at J, with 14 bases in the middle. The germline gives CDR1 SGHRS, CDR2 YFSETQ. CDR3 in DNA: TGCGCCAGCAGCTTGGTCGGCGGGGGCTCTTCTGGAAACACCATATATTTT. It translates to CASSLVGGGSSGNTIYF.

V is TRBV14 and J is TRBJ2-3, with D possibly matching TRBD2 (5 bases). The germline CDR1 and CDR2 sequences are SGHDN and FVKESK. With 1 base removed from V and 2 bases from J, the gap between germline ends came to 16 bases. The CDR3 covers 17 residues. The CDR3 sequence: CASSQVGGTSITDTQYF. For the CDR3, the DNA is TGTGCCAGCAGCCAAGTTGGAGGTACCAGCATCACAGATACGCAGTATTTT.

The chain employs TRBV11-2 and TRBJ2-1, with 11 bases matching TRBD2. Germline lookup yields CDR1 SGHAT and CDR2 FQNNGV. The CDR3 has 15 amino acids. V lost 4 bases, J lost 5 bases, and 4 bases stayed unmatched. In nucleotides, the CDR3 is TGTGCCAGCAGCTCAGGGACTAGCGGAAACAATGAGCAGTTCTTC. Encoded protein: CASSSGTSGNNEQFF.

V gene TRBV6-5 combines with J gene TRBJ2-3; possibly TRBD1 for D (5 bases). Trimming removed 2 bases at V and 1 base at J, with 7 bases between. The germline V gene has CDR1 MNHEY and CDR2 SVGAGI. CDR3 length: 14 residues. This CDR3 is CASSYIQGTDTQYF. CDR3 bases: TGTGCCAGCAGTTACATACAGGGCACAGATACGCAGTATTTT.

This chain joins TRBV6-2 or TRBV6-3 and TRBJ1-4; D is undetermined. The CDR3 length is 13 residues. Germline V gene sequence: CDR1 MNHEY, CDR2 SVGEGT. Deletions cut 0 bases from V and 10 bases from J, with 9 bases between. CDR3 in amino acids: CASSYSQVRKLFF. In nucleotides, the CDR3 is TGTGCCAGCAGTTACTCCCAAGTCAGAAAACTGTTTTTT.

This rearrangement joins TRBV6-2 or TRBV6-3 to TRBJ1-5, with a possible D match to TRBD1 (6 bases). The CDR3 runs 14 residues. The germline CDR1 and CDR2 sequences are MNHEY and SVGEGT. Trimming removed 5 bases from V and 6 bases from J, with 14 bases in between. CDR3 nucleotides: TGTGCCAGCAGTCAAGGGGGTACCATTCAGCCCCAGCATTTT. It codes for CASSQGGTIQPQHF.

V and J are TRBV6-2 or TRBV6-3 and TRBJ1-5; D ambiguous. Germline assignment: CDR1 MNHEY and CDR2 SVGEGT. Trimming left V 2 bases short and J 0 bases short, with 11 bases between. The CDR3 consists of 16 residues. CDR3 sequence reads: CASSYRELNSNQPQHF. The CDR3, as DNA: TGTGCCAGCAGTTACCGGGAACTAAATAGCAATCAGCCCCAGCATTTT.

In DNA form, the CDR3 reads TGTGCCACCAGTGATTCGTGGGGACAGGGGGCAGAGGGGGAGACCCAGTACTTC. Translation: CATSDSWGQGAEGETQYF. This chain connects TRBV24-1 to TRBJ2-5, with 12 bases aligning to TRBD1. Germline loops: CDR1 KGHDR, CDR2 SFDVKD. The CDR3 spans 18 residues. V shed 2 bases and J 5 bases; nucleotides not matched to a gene: 11.

The chain has TRBV6-5 and TRBJ1-1; D is uncertain. Per the germline V gene, CDR1 is MNHEY and CDR2 is SVGAGI. The CDR3 is made up of 14 amino acids. Trimming cost V 2 bases and J 3 bases, with 10 bases left between them. The CDR3 DNA reads TGTGCCAGCAGTTACGTAGGGTCCGACACTGAAGCTTTCTTT. Amino acids: CASSYVGSDTEAFF.

The genes are TRBV5-1 and TRBJ2-2; unclear D gene. This CDR3 is built from 15 residues. Deletions cut 4 bases from V and 6 bases from J, with 16 bases between. The germline CDR1 and CDR2 sequences are SGHRS and YFSETQ. In DNA, the CDR3 is TGCGCCAGCAGCCCTTACCTTAGGGATCCCGGGGAGCTGTTTTTT. Its translation: CASSPYLRDPGELFF.

The chain couples TRBV18 to TRBJ2-2, with 7 bases matching TRBD2. V lost 6 bases and J lost 3; bases outside the gene matches: 4. Germline V gives CDR1 KGHSH, CDR2 LQKENI. The CDR3 runs to 14 residues. In nucleotides, the CDR3 is TGTGCCAGCTCCCCGGGAGGTGACACCGGGGAGCTGTTTTTT. This encodes CASSPGGDTGELFF.

The chain carries TRBV5-1 and TRBJ2-3; TRBD2 agrees at 9 bases. The CDR3 consists of 16 residues. Trimming removed 0 bases from V and 7 bases from J; junction bases left unmatched: 9. Germline assignment: CDR1 SGHRS and CDR2 YFSETQ. The CDR3 coding sequence is TGCGCCAGCAGCTTGGATCCTAGCGGGGCTTACTATACGCAGTATTTT. Residues: CASSLDPSGAYYTQYF. Looking up the rest from reference TRBV5-1 and TRBJ2-3 gives the full variable domain: KAGVTQTPRYLIKTRGQQVTLSCSPISGHRSVSWYQQTPGQGLQFLFEYFSETQRNKGNFPGRFSGRQFSNSRSEMNVSTLELGDSALYLCASSLDPSGAYYTQYFGPGTRLTVL.

V gene TRBV12-3 or TRBV12-4 combines with J gene TRBJ2-1, with D unresolved. This CDR3 spans 12 amino acids. Trimming stripped 4 bases from V and 9 bases from J, with 10 bases between. The CDR3 here is CASSSPTVEQFF. The CDR3 DNA follows: TGTGCCAGCAGTTCCCCGACGGTTGAGCAGTTCTTC.

This chain links TRBV9 with TRBJ2-3; TRBD2 matches at 12 bases. CDR1 is SGDLS, CDR2 YYNGEE, per germline. The V segment lost 2 bases and the J segment 0 bases; nucleotides outside the gene matches: 13. The CDR3 consists of 20 residues. The CDR3 is CASSVQTSGGPFDSTDTQYF. The CDR3 nucleotides are TGTGCCAGCAGCGTCCAGACTAGCGGGGGCCCTTTTGACAGCACAGATACGCAGTATTTT.

The rearrangement links TRBV11-2 to TRBJ2-1; D is undetermined. Trimming removed 5 bases at V and 8 bases at J, with 16 bases between. Per germline, CDR1 SGHAT and CDR2 FQNNGV. This CDR3 is built from 14 residues. The CDR3 spells CASSPNWALDEQFF. CDR3 DNA: TGTGCCAGCAGCCCTAACTGGGCTTTGGATGAGCAGTTCTTC.